This T cell receptor beta chain was documented in a study of shared clonotypes between healthy human individuals. Overall study findings and caveats: Sampling covered blood only; tissue repertoires likely differ. Naive CD4 clonotype sharing across a few donors was 4.5% to 6%.

In germline, CDR1 is MNHEY, CDR2 SVGAGI. J gave up 4 bases and V 2 bases, and 4 bases lay outside the gene matches. The CDR3 consists of 14 residues. Data came from immunoSEQ multiplex PCR; TCRdb stores just in-frame clones and leaves some out. The top ten hold around 0.37% of the sample, which has about 2.4 million clones, approximately 94% seen once. Turning to this clone: Its antigen remains unknown.

The V call is TRBV6-5, the J call TRBJ1-2, with 7 bases that match TRBD1. The sample taken for sequencing was naive CD4+ T cells from PBMCs. Subset described: CD45RA+ positively selected. The sequence was collected from a man aged 18 to 30 in good health. Some clones in this sample may be carry-over from other donors' samples. The CDR3 DNA follows: TGTGCCAGCAGTTACCGACAGGGAGGCTATGGCTACACCTTC. It encodes CASSYRQGGYGYTF.